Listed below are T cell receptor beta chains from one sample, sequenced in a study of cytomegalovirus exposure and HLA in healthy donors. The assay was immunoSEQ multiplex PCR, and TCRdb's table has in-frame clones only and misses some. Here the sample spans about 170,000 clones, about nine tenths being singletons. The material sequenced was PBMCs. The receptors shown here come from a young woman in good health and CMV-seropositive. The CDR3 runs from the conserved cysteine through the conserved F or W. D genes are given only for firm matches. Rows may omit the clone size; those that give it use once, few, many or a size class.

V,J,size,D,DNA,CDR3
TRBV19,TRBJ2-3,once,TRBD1,TGTGCCACCAAAGACAGGGGAAGCACAGATACGCAGTATTTT,CATKDRGSTDTQYF
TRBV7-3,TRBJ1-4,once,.,TGTGCCAGCAGGGAGCCGGGGTCTAATGAAAAACTGTTTTTT,CASREPGSNEKLFF
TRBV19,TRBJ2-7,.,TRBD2,TGTGCCAGTAGTATCCGGACTAGCGGTACCTACGAGCAGTACTTC,CASSIRTSGTYEQYF
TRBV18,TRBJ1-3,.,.,TGTGCCAGCTCCACCAAAGACCATCTAGAGGCCACCATATATTTT,CASSTKDHLEATIYF
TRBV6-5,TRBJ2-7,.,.,TGTGCCAGCAGTTCAAGCGGTGGCATGGACGAGCAGTACTTC,CASSSSGGMDEQYF
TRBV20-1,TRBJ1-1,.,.,TGCAGTGCCCAGGGGACGGGAGCTTTCTTT,CSAQGTGAFF
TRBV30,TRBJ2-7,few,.,TGTGCCTGGAGTCCTTCGTCGGGCGAGCAGTACTTC,CAWSPSSGEQYF
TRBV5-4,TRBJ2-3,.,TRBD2,TGTGCCAGCAGCTTACTAGCGGGGGGCCGGGATACGCAGTATTTT,CASSLLAGGRDTQYF
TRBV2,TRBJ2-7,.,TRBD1,TGTGCCAGCAGTGATCCGGGACAGGGTGCCTACGAGCAGTACTTC,CASSDPGQGAYEQYF
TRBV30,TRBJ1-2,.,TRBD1,TGTGCCTGGAGTACTGGGACAGGGGGCTACTATGGCTACACCTTC,CAWSTGTGGYYGYTF
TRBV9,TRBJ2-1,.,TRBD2,TGTGCCAGCAGCGTCCAGGGGGCGACTAGCGGGACTTACAATGAGCAGTTCTTC,CASSVQGATSGTYNEQFF
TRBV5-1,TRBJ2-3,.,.,TGCGCCAGCAGCTTGGCGGGACATAGCACAGATACGCAGTATTTT,CASSLAGHSTDTQYF
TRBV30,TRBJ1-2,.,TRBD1,TGTGCCTGGACGCGAGGACAGGGACGTGGCTACACCTTC,CAWTRGQGRGYTF
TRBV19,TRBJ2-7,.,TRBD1,TGTGCCAGTAGAGGGACAGGGATCTACGAGCAGTACTTC,CASRGTGIYEQYF
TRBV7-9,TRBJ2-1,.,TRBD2,TGTGCCAGCAGCTCGAACACCGAGCGGGAGTCACAGTTCTTC,CASSSNTERESQFF
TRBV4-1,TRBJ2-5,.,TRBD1,TGCGCCAGCAGCCAAGGCAGCACAGGGGGTGAGACCCAGTACTTC,CASSQGSTGGETQYF
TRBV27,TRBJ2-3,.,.,TGTGCCAGCACCCGGAGGATTACAGATACGCAGTATTTT,CASTRRITDTQYF
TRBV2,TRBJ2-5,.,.,TGTGCCAGCAGGGTGGAGAGGGAGACCCAGTACTTC,CASRVERETQYF
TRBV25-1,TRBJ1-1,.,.,TGTGCCAGCAGTGATGTGGAGGGGCCGGCTGAAGCTTTCTTT,CASSDVEGPAEAFF
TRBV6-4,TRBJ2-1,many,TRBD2,TGTGCCAGCAGTGAGACCGGCGGGAGTAGTGCCAATGAGCAGTTCTTC,CASSETGGSSANEQFF
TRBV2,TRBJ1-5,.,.,TGTGCCAGCAGTGAAACAGGGAGCAATCAGCCCCAGCATTTT,CASSETGSNQPQHF
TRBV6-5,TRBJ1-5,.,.,TGTGCCAGCAGGCACGACAGTTTTCCAAATCAGCCCCAGCATTTT,CASRHDSFPNQPQHF